This T cell receptor beta chain appears in the sequencing data of a study of tumor and adjacent non-tumor tissue in lung cancer. About the study: Histology: 12 adenocarcinoma, a couple of squamous cell carcinoma, 1 small cell lung cancer.

CDR3 size: 13 residues. Germline V gene data show CDR1 as ENHRY and CDR2 as SYGVKD. The template was RNA from unsorted bulk tissue. Newly diagnosed lung cancer patients had thoracic surgery in China, August–late 2014, without prior chemotherapy. Three rounds of nested PCR, following a modified ARM-PCR protocol, produced the TCRbeta library. TCRdb itself ran the multiplex PCR reads through MiXCR, one entry per CDR3 protein. The data hold over 130,000 distinct CDR3 sequences, with 60% to 70% observed a single time. This clonotype was seen once. Its matching antigen is unknown. At one end, the junction sequence differs from germline, possibly due to a read error. Study outcomes and limitations: Compared with tumor, normal lung showed significantly lower TCR diversity.

The TCR was taken from a man in his sixties with small cell lung cancer. The gene calls are TRBV10-3 and TRBJ2-7; TRBD1 or TRBD2 may be the D gene (5 bases each). Sample: lung tumor tissue. The CDR3 sequence: CAISPWWGNERYF. CDR3 coding DNA: TGTGCCATCAGTCCATGGTGGGGGAACGAGCGGTACTTC.